The sequence of this TCR beta chain was determined in a study of T-cell memory formation after mild COVID-19. Background on the study: For the most part, TCR clusters were specific to one donor.

Trimming took off 4 bases at V and 0 bases at J, with 13 bases between the two ends. Germline V gene lookup returns CDR1 SGHRS and CDR2 YFSETQ. The CDR3 consists of 15 residues. As to this clonotype: The antigen remains undetermined.

5'RACE with constant-segment primers yielded barcoded, UMI-tagged TCR alpha and TCR beta cDNA libraries. MiXCR was run by TCRdb on the 5' RACE reads, yielding one entry per CDR3 protein. The table shows 200,000 to 250,000 distinct CDR3 sequences, with around 10% occurring only once. Overall study results and limits: Cross-reactive memory apparently joined, as some responding clones appeared in pre-infection memory. What remained unconfirmed was the SARS-CoV-2 specificity of second-wave clones peaking on day 37.

The material sequenced was PBMCs or a T cell subset sorted from them (not recorded which). The V call is TRBV5-1, the J call TRBJ1-2; D remains unclear. The clonotype comes from a man aged 18-30 years who had mild COVID-19 (a few samples of this study predate the infection). Cell type and time point are not known. In DNA form, the CDR3 reads TGCGCCAGCAGCACCCGGGCCACCTCTAACTATGGCTACACCTTC. It specifies CASSTRATSNYGYTF.